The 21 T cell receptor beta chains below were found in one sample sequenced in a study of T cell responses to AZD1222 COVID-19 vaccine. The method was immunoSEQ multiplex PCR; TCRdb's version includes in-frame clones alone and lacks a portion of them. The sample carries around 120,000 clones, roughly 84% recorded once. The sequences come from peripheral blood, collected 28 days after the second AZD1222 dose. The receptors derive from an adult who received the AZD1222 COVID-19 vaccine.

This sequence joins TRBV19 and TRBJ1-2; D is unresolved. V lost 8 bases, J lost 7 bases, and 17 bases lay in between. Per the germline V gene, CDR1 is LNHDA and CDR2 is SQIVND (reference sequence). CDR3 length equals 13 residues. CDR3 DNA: TGTGCCAGTTCGCCTCGAAAGGGTGCTGGCTACACCTTC. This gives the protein CASSPRKGAGYTF.

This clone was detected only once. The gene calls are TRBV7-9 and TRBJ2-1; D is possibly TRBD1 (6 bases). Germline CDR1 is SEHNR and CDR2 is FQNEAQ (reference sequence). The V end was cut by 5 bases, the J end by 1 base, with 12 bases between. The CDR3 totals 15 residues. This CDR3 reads CASSEGGWSYNEQFF. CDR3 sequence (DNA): TGTGCCAGCAGCGAAGGGGGTTGGTCCTACAATGAGCAGTTCTTC.

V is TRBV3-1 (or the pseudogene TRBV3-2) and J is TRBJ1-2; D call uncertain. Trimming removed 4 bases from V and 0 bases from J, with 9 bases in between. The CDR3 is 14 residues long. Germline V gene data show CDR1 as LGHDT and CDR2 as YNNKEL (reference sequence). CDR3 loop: CASSPDGANYGYTF. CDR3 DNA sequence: TGTGCCAGCAGCCCTGACGGGGCTAACTATGGCTACACCTTC.

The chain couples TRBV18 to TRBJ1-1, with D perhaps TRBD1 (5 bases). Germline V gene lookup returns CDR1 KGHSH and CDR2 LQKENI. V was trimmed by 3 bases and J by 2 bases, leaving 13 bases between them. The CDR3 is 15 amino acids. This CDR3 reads CASSPSPRGNTEAFF. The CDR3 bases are TGTGCCAGCTCACCGTCACCGAGGGGAAACACTGAAGCTTTCTTT.

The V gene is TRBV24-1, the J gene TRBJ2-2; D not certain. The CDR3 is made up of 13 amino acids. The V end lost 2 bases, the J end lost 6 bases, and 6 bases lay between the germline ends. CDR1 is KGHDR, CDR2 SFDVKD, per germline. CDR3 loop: CATSDSLAGELFF. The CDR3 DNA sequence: TGTGCCACCAGTGATTCCCTTGCCGGGGAGCTGTTTTTT.

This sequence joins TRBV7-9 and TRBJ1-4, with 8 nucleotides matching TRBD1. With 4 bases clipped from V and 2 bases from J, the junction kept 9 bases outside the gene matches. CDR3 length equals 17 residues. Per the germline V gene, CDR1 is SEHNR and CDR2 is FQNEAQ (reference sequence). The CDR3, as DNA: TGTGCCAGCAGCTCGGGGCAGGGGGCAGATACTAATGAAAAACTGTTTTTT. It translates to CASSSGQGADTNEKLFF. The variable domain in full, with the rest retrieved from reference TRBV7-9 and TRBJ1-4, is DTGVSQNPRHKITKRGQNVTFRCDPISEHNRLYWYRQTLGQGPEFLTYFQNEAQLEKSRLLSDRFSAERPKGSFSTLEIQRTEQGDSAMYLCASSSGQGADTNEKLFFGSGTQLSVL.

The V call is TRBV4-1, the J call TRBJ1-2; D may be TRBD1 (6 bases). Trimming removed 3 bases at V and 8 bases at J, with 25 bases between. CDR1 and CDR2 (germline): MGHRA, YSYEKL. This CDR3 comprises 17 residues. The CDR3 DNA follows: TGCGCCAGCAGCCACCTACCGGGACACCGACTTTATAGGGGCTACACCTTC. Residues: CASSHLPGHRLYRGYTF.

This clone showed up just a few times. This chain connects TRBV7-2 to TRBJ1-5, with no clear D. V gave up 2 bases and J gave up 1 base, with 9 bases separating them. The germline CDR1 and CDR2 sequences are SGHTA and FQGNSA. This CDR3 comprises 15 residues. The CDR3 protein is CASSLNRASNQPQHF. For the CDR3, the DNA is TGTGCCAGCAGCTTAAACCGGGCCAGCAATCAGCCCCAGCATTTT.

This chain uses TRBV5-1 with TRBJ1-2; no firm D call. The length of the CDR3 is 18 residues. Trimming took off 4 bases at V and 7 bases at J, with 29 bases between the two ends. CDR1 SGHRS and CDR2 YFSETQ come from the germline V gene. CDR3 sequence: CASSLVGLFGSARGGYTF. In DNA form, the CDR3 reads TGCGCCAGCAGCCTTGTAGGCCTTTTCGGGTCCGCCCGGGGTGGCTACACCTTC.

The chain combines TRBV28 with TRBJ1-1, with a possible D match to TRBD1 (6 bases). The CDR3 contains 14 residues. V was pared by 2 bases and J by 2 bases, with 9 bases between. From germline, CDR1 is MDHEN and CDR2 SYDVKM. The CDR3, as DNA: TGTGCCAGCAGTTTAGCAGGGGCAAACACTGAAGCTTTCTTT. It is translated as CASSLAGANTEAFF.

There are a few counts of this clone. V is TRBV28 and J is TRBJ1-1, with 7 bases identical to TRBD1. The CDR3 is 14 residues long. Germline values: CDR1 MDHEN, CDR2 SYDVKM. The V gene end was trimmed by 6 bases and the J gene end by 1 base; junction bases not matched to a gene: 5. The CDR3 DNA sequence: TGTGCCAGCAGACAACAGGGGAAGAACACTGAAGCTTTCTTT. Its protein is CASRQQGKNTEAFF.

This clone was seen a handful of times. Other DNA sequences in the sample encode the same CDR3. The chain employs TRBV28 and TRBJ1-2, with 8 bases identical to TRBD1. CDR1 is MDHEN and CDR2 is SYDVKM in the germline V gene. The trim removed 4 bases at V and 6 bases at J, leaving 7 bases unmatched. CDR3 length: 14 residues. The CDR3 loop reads CASSSGTGGHGYTF. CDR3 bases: TGTGCCAGCAGTTCAGGGACAGGAGGCCATGGCTACACCTTC.

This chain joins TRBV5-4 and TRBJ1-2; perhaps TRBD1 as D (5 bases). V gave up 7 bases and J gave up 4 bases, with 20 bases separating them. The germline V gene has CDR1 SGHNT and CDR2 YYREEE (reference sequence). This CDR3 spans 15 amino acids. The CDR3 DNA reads TGTGCCAGCGCTCATTCCCCTGGGGCTACCTATGGCTACACCTTC. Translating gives CASAHSPGATYGYTF.

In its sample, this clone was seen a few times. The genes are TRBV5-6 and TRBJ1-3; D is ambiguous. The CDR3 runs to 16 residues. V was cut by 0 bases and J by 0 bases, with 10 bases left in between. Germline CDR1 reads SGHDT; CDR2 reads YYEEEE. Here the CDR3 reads CASSLDWTYSGNTIYF. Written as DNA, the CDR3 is TGTGCCAGCAGCTTGGACTGGACTTACTCTGGAAACACCATATATTTT.

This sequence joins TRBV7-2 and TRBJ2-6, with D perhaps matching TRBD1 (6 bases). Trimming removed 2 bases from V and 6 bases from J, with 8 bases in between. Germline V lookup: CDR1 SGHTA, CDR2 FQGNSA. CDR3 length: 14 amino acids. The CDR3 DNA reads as TGTGCCAGCAGCTTACGACAGGTGGCCAACGTCCTGACTTTC. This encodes CASSLRQVANVLTF.

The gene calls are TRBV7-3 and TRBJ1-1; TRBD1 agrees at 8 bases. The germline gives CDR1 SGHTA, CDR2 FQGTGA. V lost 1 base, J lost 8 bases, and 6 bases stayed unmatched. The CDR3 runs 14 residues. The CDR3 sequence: CASSLNSGGPEAFF. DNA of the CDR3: TGTGCCAGCAGCTTAAATTCAGGGGGCCCAGAAGCTTTCTTT.

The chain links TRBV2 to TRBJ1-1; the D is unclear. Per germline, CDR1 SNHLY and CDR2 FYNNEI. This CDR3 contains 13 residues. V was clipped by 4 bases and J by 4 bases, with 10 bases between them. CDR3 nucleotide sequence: TGTGCCAGCAGTGGCCGGGAGGGCACTGAAGCTTTCTTT. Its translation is CASSGREGTEAFF.

CDR3 DNA sequence: TGTGCCAGTCACCCGGGCTCGTCAGGCTACACCTTC. As protein: CASHPGSSGYTF. The rearrangement joins TRBV12-3 or TRBV12-4 to TRBJ1-2; D uncertain. V was pared by 9 bases and J by 8 bases, with 16 bases between. The CDR3 has 12 residues.

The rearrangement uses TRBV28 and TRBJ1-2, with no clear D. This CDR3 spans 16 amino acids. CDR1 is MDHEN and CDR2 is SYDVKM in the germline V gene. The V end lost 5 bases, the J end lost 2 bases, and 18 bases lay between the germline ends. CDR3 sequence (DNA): TGTGCCAGCAGTCCCCCCCAGTCGTGGCAGAACTATGGCTACACCTTC. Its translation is CASSPPQSWQNYGYTF.

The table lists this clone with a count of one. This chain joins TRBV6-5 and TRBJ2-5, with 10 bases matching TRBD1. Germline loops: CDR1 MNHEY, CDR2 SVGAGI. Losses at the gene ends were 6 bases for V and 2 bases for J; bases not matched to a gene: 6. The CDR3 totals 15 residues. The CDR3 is CASRADRGYQETQYF. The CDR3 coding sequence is TGTGCCAGCAGAGCGGACAGGGGGTATCAAGAGACCCAGTACTTC.

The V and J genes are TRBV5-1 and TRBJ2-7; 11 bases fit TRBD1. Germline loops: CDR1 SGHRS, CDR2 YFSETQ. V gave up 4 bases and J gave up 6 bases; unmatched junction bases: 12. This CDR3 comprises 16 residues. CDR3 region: CASSIRAGTGGSEQYF. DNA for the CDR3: TGCGCCAGCAGCATACGAGCCGGGACAGGGGGTTCCGAGCAGTACTTC.